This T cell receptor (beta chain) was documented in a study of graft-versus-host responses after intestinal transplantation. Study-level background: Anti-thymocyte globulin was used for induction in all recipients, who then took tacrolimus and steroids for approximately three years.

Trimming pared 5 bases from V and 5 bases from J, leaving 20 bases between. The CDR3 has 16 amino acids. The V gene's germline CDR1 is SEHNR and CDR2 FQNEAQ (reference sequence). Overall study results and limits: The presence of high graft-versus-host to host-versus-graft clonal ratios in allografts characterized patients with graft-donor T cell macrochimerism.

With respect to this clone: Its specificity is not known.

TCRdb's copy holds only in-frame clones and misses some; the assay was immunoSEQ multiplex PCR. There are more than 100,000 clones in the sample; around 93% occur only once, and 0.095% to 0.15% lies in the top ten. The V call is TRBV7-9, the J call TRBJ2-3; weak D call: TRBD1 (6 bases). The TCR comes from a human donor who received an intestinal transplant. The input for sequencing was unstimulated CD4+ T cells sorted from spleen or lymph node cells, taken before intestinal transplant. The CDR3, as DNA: TGTGCCAGCAGCCCCCGACAGGCCCACTGGGGAGATACGCAGTATTTT. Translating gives CASSPRQAHWGDTQYF.